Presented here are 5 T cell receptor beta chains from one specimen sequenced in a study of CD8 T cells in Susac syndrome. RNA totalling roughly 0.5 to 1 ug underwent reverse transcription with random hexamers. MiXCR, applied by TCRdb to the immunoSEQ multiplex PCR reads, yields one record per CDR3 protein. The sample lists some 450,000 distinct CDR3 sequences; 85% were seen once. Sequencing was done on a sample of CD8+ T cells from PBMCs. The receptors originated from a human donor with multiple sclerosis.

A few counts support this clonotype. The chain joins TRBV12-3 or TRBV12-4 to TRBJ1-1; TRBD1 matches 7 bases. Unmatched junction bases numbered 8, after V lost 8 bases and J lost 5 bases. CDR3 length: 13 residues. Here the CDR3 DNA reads TGTGCCAGCTCCCAAACAGGGGTTACTGAAGCTTTCTTT. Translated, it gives CASSQTGVTEAFF.

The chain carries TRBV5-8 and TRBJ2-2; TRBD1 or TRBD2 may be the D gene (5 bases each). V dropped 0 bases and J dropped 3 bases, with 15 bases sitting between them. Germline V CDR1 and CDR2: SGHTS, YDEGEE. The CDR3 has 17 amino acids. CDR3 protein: CASSLGGRDLHTGELFF. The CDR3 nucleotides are TGTGCCAGCAGCTTGGGAGGCAGGGACCTCCACACCGGGGAGCTGTTTTTT. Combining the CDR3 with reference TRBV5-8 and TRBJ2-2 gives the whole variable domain EAGVTQSPTHLIKTRGQQATLRCSPISGHTSVYWYQQALGLGLQFLLWYDEGEERNRGNFPPRFSGRQFPNYSSELNVNALELEDSALYLCASSLGGRDLHTGELFFGEGSRLTVL.

CDR3 nucleotide sequence: TGTGCCAGCAGTTTATTTCCGGGGAATGAGCAGTTCTTC. Translating gives CASSLFPGNEQFF. J is TRBJ2-1 and V is TRBV27; D may be TRBD2 (5 bases). Germline CDR1 MNHEY, CDR2 SMNVEV (reference sequence). V was trimmed by 1 base and J by 7 bases, leaving 8 bases between them. The CDR3 loop spans 13 amino acids.

The CDR3 region has the DNA TGTGCCAGCAGTTGGCTAGCGGGGAGGTACCAAGAGACCCAGTACTTC. Its protein product is CASSWLAGRYQETQYF. The chain employs TRBV12-3 or TRBV12-4 and TRBJ2-5, with 9 bases fitting TRBD2. V lost 4 bases and J lost 0; bases outside the gene matches: 6. This CDR3 has 16 amino acids.

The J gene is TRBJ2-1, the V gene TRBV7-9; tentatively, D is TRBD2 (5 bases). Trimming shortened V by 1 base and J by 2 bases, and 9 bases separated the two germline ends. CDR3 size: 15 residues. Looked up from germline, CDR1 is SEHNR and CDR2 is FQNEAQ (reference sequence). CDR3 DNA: TGTGCCAGCAGCTTAGTCGTCGGGACCTACAATGAGCAGTTCTTC. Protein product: CASSLVVGTYNEQFF. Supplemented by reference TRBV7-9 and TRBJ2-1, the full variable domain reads DTGVSQNPRHKITKRGQNVTFRCDPISEHNRLYWYRQTLGQGPEFLTYFQNEAQLEKSRLLSDRFSAERPKGSFSTLEIQRTEQGDSAMYLCASSLVVGTYNEQFFGPGTRLTVL.